This T cell receptor (beta chain) was retrieved from a study of tumor-infiltrating lymphocytes in oesophageal squamous cell carcinoma. MiXCR, applied by TCRdb to the PCR reads, yields one record per CDR3 protein. The table includes about 15,000 distinct CDR3 sequences, over 40% detected once. This clonotype was counted a few times. The length of the CDR3 is 17 residues. Germline V gene sequence: CDR1 SGHVS, CDR2 FNYEAQ. The trim removed 1 base at V and 4 bases at J, leaving 6 bases unmatched. The chain joins TRBV7-6 to TRBJ2-3; 12 nucleotides agree with TRBD2. The sample comprised blood. The sequence was obtained from a male donor with esophageal squamous cell carcinoma. CDR3 region: CASSLGLAGGRADTQYF. CDR3 coding DNA: TGTGCCAGCAGCTTAGGGCTAGCGGGAGGGCGTGCAGATACGCAGTATTTT.